This TCR beta chain was sequenced during a study of a mutant IDH1 vaccine in newly diagnosed glioma. Study observations and caveats: Overall, 90% to 95% of patients had vaccine-induced immune responses.

As to time point: week 35, safety follow-up. Each dose delivered 300 ug of mutant IDH1 20-mer peptide subcutaneously with imiquimod. Astrocytomas found in donors were new, WHO grade 3 or 4, IDH1-mutant and ATRX-lost. Germline CDR1 reads SGHAT; CDR2 reads FQNNGV. With 5 bases clipped from V and 8 bases from J, the junction kept 8 bases outside the gene matches. This CDR3 has 14 amino acids. Notes on this clone: As yet, its antigen is unknown.

Only in-frame clones appear in the TCRdb table, and some are missing; sequencing was by immunoSEQ multiplex PCR. The sample has some 29,000 clones; roughly 82% are singletons. The gene calls are TRBV11-2 and TRBJ2-3; TRBD2 aligns across 9 bases. Sequenced here: PBMCs, sampled from a glioma patient whose treatment included an IDH1 peptide vaccine. The sequence derives from a man in his fifties or sixties with glioma. The CDR3 loop is CASSKTSGFGTQYF. CDR3 nucleotide sequence: TGTGCCAGCAGCAAAACTAGCGGGTTTGGTACGCAGTATTTT.